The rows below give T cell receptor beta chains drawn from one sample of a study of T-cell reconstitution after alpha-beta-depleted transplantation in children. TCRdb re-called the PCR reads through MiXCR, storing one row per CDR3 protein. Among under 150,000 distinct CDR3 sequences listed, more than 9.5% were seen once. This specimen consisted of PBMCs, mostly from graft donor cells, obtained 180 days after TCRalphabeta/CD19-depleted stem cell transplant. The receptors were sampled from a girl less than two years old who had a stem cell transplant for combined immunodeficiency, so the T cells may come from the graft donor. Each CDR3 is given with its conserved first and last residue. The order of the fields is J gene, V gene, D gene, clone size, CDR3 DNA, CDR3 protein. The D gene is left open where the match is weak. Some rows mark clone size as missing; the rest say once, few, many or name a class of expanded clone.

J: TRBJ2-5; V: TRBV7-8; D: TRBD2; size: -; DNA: TGTGCCAGCAGCCCTACCCGGACTAGCGGTGGGGCCCAAGAGACCCAGTACTTC; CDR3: CASSPTRTSGGAQETQYF
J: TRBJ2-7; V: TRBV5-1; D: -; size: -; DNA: TGCGCCAGCAGCTTCGTCGGGGCTACTTATGGAGGCCACGAGCAGTACTTC; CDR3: CASSFVGATYGGHEQYF
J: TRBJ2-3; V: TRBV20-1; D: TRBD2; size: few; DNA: TGCAGTGCCGCACTAGCGGGAAGTCTACTTAGCACAGATACGCAGTATTTT; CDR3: CSAALAGSLLSTDTQYF
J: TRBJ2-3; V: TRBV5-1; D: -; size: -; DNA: TGCGCCAGCAGCTTGCCGGGACTTAGCACAGATACGCAGTATTTT; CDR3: CASSLPGLSTDTQYF
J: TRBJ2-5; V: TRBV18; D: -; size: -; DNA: TGTGCCAGCTGGCTGACTAGATTGGGAGGAGAGACCCAGTACTTC; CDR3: CASWLTRLGGETQYF
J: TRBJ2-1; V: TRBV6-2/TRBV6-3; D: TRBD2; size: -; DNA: TGTGCCAGCAGTTACTCGTTGTGGCGGGGGTCCTACAATGAGCAGTTCTTC; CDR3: CASSYSLWRGSYNEQFF
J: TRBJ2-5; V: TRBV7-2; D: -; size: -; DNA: TGTGCCAGCAGCTTAGTGGGGAAGTTGGAGACCCAGTACTTC; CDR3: CASSLVGKLETQYF
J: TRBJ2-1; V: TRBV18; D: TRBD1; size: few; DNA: TGTGCCAGCTCACCACCCCTGTTCGACAGGGACTCCTACAATGAGCAGTTCTTC; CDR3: CASSPPLFDRDSYNEQFF
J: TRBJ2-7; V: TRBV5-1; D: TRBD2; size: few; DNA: TGCGCCAGCAGCCCCCCGGAACGGGGGGAAACCTACGAGCAGTACTTC; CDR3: CASSPPERGETYEQYF
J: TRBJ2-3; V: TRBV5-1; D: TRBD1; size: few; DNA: TGCGCCAGCAGCTTGCGAGGGCGAACAGGGGTTAACACAGATACGCAGTATTTT; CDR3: CASSLRGRTGVNTDTQYF
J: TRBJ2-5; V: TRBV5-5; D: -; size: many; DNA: TGTGCCAGCAGCTTGGCAACGAGGGAGACCCAGTACTTC; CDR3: CASSLATRETQYF
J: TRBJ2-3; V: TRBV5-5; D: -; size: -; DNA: TGTGCCAGCAGCTTGGTCGGGGCGATCACAGATACGCAGTATTTT; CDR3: CASSLVGAITDTQYF
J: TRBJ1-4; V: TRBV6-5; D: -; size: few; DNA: TGTGCCAGCAGTTACGCCGATAGCCCCGGAACTAATGAAAAACTGTTTTTT; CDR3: CASSYADSPGTNEKLFF
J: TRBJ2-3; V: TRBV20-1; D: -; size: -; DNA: TGCAGTGCCAGTTCTCCAGATACGCAGTATTTT; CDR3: CSASSPDTQYF
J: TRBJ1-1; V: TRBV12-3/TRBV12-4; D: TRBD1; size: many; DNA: TGTGCCAGCAGGCAGACAGGGCCGACTGAAGCTTTCTTT; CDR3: CASRQTGPTEAFF
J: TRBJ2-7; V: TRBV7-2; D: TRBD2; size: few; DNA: TGTGCCAGCAGCTTAGGGCCATGGGGACTAGCGGGAGTCGGCTCCTACGAGCAGTACTTC; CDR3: CASSLGPWGLAGVGSYEQYF
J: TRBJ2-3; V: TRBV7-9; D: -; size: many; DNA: TGTGCCAGCAGCTTACAAGAGGTGCTAGAAACAGATACGCAGTATTTT; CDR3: CASSLQEVLETDTQYF
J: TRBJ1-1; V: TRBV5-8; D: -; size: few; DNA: TGTGCCAGCAGCTTGGGGTTGACCTCCTGGGGCGCTGAAGCTTTCTTT; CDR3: CASSLGLTSWGAEAFF
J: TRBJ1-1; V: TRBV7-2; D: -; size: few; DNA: TGTGCCAGCAGCCCCCGAGGGGACACTGAAGCTTTCTTT; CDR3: CASSPRGDTEAFF
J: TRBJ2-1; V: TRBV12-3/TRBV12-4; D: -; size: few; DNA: TGTGCCAGCAGTTTAGTTGGCGGTGGTGAGCAGTTCTTC; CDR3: CASSLVGGGEQFF
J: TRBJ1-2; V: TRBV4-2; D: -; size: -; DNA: TGTGCCAGCAGCCAAGATGGGCAGGGATGGAATGGCTACACCTTC; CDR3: CASSQDGQGWNGYTF
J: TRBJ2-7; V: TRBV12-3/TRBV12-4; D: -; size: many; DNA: TGTGCCAGCAGTTTAGCGGGAGGTTCCTACGAGCAGTACTTC; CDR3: CASSLAGGSYEQYF
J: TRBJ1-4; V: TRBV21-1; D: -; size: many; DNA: TGTGCCAGCAGCAATCGAAGCCTCGAAAAACTGTTTTTT; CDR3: CASSNRSLEKLFF
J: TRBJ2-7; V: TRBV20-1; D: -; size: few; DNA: TGCAGTGCCGCAACGTGGCAGGGAGGCTACGAGCAGTACTTC; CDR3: CSAATWQGGYEQYF
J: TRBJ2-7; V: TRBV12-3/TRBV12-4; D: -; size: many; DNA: TGTGCCAGCAGTTTAGTTTCCGGGACAACCTACGAGCAGTACTTC; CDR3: CASSLVSGTTYEQYF